The rows below give T cell receptor beta chains drawn from one sample of a study of blood T cell repertoires in COVID-19. Some clones are missing from TCRdb's copy, which holds only in-frame ones; the method was immunoSEQ multiplex PCR. The sample yields just over 650,000 clones, 90% seen once. The specimen sequenced was peripheral blood. The receptors derive from a young woman with acute or convalescent COVID-19. CDR3s include the opening cysteine and the closing phenylalanine or tryptophan. The D gene is left open where the match is weak. A clone size is listed for some rows: how often the clone was seen (once, few, many), or a class if it is expanded.

cdr3_nt: TGTGCCAGCAGCCAAGCCCGGACAAGGGGTAGGGAGCAGTACTTC
cdr3_aa: CASSQARTRGREQYF
v_call: TRBV14
j_call: TRBJ2-7
clone_size: .
d_call: .

cdr3_nt: TGTGCCAGCTCACCATCGGACAAGAACACTGAAGCTTTCTTT
cdr3_aa: CASSPSDKNTEAFF
v_call: TRBV18
j_call: TRBJ1-1
clone_size: few
d_call: .

cdr3_nt: TGTGCCAGCAGTTCCTACCGTCTTTCTGGGGCCAACGTCCTGACTTTC
cdr3_aa: CASSSYRLSGANVLTF
v_call: TRBV27
j_call: TRBJ2-6
clone_size: .
d_call: .

cdr3_nt: TGTGCCAGCAGGACGGACAGATCCTATGGCTACACCTTC
cdr3_aa: CASRTDRSYGYTF
v_call: TRBV12-3/TRBV12-4
j_call: TRBJ1-2
clone_size: .
d_call: .

cdr3_nt: TGTGCCAGCAGCGCCGGGGGGTTCCAGCCCCAGCATTTT
cdr3_aa: CASSAGGFQPQHF
v_call: TRBV28
j_call: TRBJ1-5
clone_size: .
d_call: .

cdr3_nt: TGTGCCACCAGTTCTGGGGGGTATGGCTACACCTTC
cdr3_aa: CATSSGGYGYTF
v_call: TRBV24-1
j_call: TRBJ1-2
clone_size: .
d_call: .

cdr3_nt: TGTGCCAGCAGACCTCTCAGGGGGACGAATTCACCCCTCCACTTT
cdr3_aa: CASRPLRGTNSPLHF
v_call: TRBV6-2/TRBV6-3
j_call: TRBJ1-6
clone_size: .
d_call: TRBD1

cdr3_nt: TGTGCCAGCAGCCCGACAGGGGAAAAAGGCTACGAGCAGTACTTC
cdr3_aa: CASSPTGEKGYEQYF
v_call: TRBV7-9
j_call: TRBJ2-7
clone_size: .
d_call: TRBD1

cdr3_nt: TGTGCCAGCAGTCCCGGAGGGAGCTTCAACTATGGCTACACCTTC
cdr3_aa: CASSPGGSFNYGYTF
v_call: TRBV27
j_call: TRBJ1-2
clone_size: once
d_call: .

cdr3_nt: TGTGCCAGCAGCTTAGCTGGACAGGGCCGTGAGACCCAGTACTTC
cdr3_aa: CASSLAGQGRETQYF
v_call: TRBV7-9
j_call: TRBJ2-5
clone_size: .
d_call: TRBD1

cdr3_nt: TGTGCCAGCAGCTGGACTAGCGGGGGGGCTCAAACCTACGAGCAGTACTTC
cdr3_aa: CASSWTSGGAQTYEQYF
v_call: TRBV7-6
j_call: TRBJ2-7
clone_size: .
d_call: TRBD2

cdr3_nt: TGTGCCAGCAGCCCCGGAGGGGGCAATCAGCCCCAGCATTTT
cdr3_aa: CASSPGGGNQPQHF
v_call: TRBV3-1/TRBV3-2
j_call: TRBJ1-5
clone_size: few
d_call: .

cdr3_nt: TGTGCCAGCAGAGCCGCCAGGGTCTATAATTCACCCCTCCACTTT
cdr3_aa: CASRAARVYNSPLHF
v_call: TRBV2
j_call: TRBJ1-6
clone_size: .
d_call: .

cdr3_nt: TGTGCCAGCAGCTTTAAGGACAGGGCGGCGACCCAGTACTTC
cdr3_aa: CASSFKDRAATQYF
v_call: TRBV5-5
j_call: TRBJ2-5
clone_size: .
d_call: TRBD1

cdr3_nt: TGTGCCTGGAGTGCAATAGCGGGATACGAGCAGTACTTC
cdr3_aa: CAWSAIAGYEQYF
v_call: TRBV30
j_call: TRBJ2-7
clone_size: .
d_call: TRBD2

cdr3_nt: TGTGCCAGCAGGGGCCCGGGACAGGGTTTGTACGAGCAGTACTTC
cdr3_aa: CASRGPGQGLYEQYF
v_call: TRBV27
j_call: TRBJ2-7
clone_size: once
d_call: TRBD1

cdr3_nt: TGTGCCAGCAGCCCCGAGGGACAGGGGGTGGTGAACACTGAAGCTTTCTTT
cdr3_aa: CASSPEGQGVVNTEAFF
v_call: TRBV7-8
j_call: TRBJ1-1
clone_size: .
d_call: TRBD1

cdr3_nt: TGTGCCAGCAGCCTCGGGACACATTCCACCTACGAGCAGTACTTC
cdr3_aa: CASSLGTHSTYEQYF
v_call: TRBV6-5
j_call: TRBJ2-7
clone_size: .
d_call: .

cdr3_nt: TGTGCCACCAGTGATCCAGGGGACAGAAGAGGAGATACGCAGTATTTT
cdr3_aa: CATSDPGDRRGDTQYF
v_call: TRBV24-1
j_call: TRBJ2-3
clone_size: .
d_call: TRBD1

cdr3_nt: TGTGCCAGCAGCTTGGCAGGGGTTGATGGCTACACCTTC
cdr3_aa: CASSLAGVDGYTF
v_call: TRBV5-6
j_call: TRBJ1-2
clone_size: .
d_call: .